The source of this TCR beta chain is a study of T cell responses to AZD1222 COVID-19 vaccine. Notes on the study in general: Targeting of unmutated variant regions was reportedly seen in nearly half of spike-specific TCRs. The donor cohort was predominantly white British with a female majority, and clonal diversity may have been underestimated.

Data came from immunoSEQ multiplex PCR; TCRdb stores just in-frame clones and leaves some out. Altogether tens of thousands of clones are present, around nine tenths being singletons, with the ten largest covering about 3.9%. This clone was counted a few times. Its antigen is unidentified. The CDR3 loop spans 16 amino acids. The V end lost 3 bases, the J end lost 4 bases, and 19 bases lay between the germline ends. The germline gives CDR1 KGHSH, CDR2 LQKENI. The chain has TRBV18 and TRBJ2-7, with D perhaps assigned TRBD1 or TRBD2 (5 bases each). Specimen: peripheral blood, collected on day 0 of AZD1222 vaccination. The origin of this receptor is an adult in good health. The CDR3 region is CASSPPPGRNRYEQYF. Written as DNA, the CDR3 is TGTGCCAGCTCACCCCCCCCAGGGAGAAACCGATACGAGCAGTACTTC.